This T cell receptor (beta chain) came from a study of T-cell memory formation after mild COVID-19. Study-level points and caveats: Nothing showed for sure that second-wave clones peaking on day 37 were SARS-CoV-2 specific.

TCRdb processed the 5' RACE reads anew with MiXCR; each CDR3 protein has one entry. This table holds about 44,000 distinct CDR3 sequences, 6% to 9.5% found once. For this clonotype: Its antigen is currently unknown.

This CDR3 contains 14 residues. Germline trimming cut 6 bases from V and 4 bases from J; bases unmatched to any gene: 6. CDR1 and CDR2 (germline): SGHTA, FQGNSA. The chain couples TRBV7-2 to TRBJ2-3; 8 nucleotides align to TRBD2. Sequencing was done on a sample of PBMCs or a T cell subset sorted from them (not recorded which). The receptor's source is a man aged 18 to 30 who had mild COVID-19 (a few samples of this study predate the infection). Cell type and time point are not known. The CDR3 sequence: CASSWTSWADTQYF. The CDR3 DNA reads TGTGCCAGCAGTTGGACTAGCTGGGCAGATACGCAGTATTTT.